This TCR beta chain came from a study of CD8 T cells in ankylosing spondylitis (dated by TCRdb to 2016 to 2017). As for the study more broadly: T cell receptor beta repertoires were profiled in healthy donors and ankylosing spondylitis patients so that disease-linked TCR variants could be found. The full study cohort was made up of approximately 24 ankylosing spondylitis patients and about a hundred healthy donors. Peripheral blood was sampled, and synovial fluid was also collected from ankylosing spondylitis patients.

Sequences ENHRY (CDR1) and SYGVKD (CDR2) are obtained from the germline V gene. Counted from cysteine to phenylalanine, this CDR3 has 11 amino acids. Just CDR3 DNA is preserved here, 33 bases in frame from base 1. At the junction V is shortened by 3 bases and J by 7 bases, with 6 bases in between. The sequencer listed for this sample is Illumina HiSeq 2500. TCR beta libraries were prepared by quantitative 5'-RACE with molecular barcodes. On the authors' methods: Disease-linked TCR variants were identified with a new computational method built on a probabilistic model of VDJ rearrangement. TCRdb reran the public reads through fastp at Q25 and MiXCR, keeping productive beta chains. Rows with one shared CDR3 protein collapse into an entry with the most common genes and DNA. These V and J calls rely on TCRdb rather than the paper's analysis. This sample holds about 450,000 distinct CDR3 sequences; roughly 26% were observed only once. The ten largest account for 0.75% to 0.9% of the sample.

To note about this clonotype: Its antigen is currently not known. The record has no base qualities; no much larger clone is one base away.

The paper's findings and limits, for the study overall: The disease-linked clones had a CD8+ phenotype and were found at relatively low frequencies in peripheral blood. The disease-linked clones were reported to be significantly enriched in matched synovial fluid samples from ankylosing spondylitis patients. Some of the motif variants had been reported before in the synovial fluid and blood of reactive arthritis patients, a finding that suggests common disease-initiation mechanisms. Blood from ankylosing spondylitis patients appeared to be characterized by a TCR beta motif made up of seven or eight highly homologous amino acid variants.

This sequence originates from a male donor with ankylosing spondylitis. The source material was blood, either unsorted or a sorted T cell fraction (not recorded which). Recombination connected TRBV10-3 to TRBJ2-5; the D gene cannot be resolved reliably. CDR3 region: CAISDGVTQYF. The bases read TGTGCCATCAGTGATGGGGTGACCCAGTACTTC.